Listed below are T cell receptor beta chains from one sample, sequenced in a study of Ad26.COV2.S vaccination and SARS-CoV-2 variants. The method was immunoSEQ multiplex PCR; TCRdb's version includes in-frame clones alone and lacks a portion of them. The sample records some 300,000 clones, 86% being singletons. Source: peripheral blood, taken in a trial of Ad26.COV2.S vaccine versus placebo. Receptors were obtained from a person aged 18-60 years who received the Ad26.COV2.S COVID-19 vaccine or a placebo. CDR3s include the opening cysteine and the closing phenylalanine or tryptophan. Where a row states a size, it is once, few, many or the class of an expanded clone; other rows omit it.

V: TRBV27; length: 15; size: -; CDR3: CASSLSGQGDTEAFF
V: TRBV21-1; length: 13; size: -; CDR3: CASSQGFQETQYF
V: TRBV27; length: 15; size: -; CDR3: CASRLPGTGNYGYTF
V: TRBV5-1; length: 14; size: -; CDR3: CASSHGTGPDTQYF
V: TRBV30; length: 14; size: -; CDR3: CAWRYRGRGTEAFF
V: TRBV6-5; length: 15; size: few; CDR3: CASRKQGASSYGYTF
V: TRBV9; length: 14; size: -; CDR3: CASSVGTANEKLFF
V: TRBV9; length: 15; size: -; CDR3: CASSSLQGETGELFF
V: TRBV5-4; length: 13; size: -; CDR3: CASSFGTWAEAFF
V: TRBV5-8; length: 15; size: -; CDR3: CASSFRVLNTGELFF
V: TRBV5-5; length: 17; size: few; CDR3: CASSLVVAGRGGGPQHF
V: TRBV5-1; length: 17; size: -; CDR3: CASSLPRGGQNGNTIYF
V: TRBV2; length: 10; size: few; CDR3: CASREKTQYF
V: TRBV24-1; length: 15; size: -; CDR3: CATSPLGAGNQPQHF
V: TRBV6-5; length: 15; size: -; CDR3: CASSLRTGGTGEQFF
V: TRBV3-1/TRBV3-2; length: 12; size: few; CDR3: CASSQLRGVAFF